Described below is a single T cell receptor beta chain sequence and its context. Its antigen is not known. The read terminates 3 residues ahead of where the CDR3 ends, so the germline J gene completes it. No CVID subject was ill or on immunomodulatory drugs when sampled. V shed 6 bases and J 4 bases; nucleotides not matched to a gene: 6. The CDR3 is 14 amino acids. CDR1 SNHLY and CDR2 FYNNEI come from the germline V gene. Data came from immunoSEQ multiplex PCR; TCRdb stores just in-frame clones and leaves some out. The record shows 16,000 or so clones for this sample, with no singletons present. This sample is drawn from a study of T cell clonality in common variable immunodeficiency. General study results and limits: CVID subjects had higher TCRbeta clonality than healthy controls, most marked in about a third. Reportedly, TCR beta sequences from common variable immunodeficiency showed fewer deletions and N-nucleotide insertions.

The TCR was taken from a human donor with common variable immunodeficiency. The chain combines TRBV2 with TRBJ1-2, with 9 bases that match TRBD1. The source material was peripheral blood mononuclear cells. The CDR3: CASRGTGIIYGYTF. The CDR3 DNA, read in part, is TGTGCCAGCAGAGGGACAGGGATTATCTATGGC.